Shown below are 28 T cell receptor beta chains from a single sample sequenced in a study of cytomegalovirus exposure and HLA in healthy donors. The table came from immunoSEQ multiplex PCR; TCRdb's copy has only in-frame clones and leaves some out. Among tens of thousands of clones listed, roughly nine tenths were seen once. Source material: PBMCs. The source of these receptors is a man younger than 35 in good health and CMV-seronegative.

The rearrangement links TRBV18 to TRBJ2-2; D is unclear. Germline loops: CDR1 KGHSH, CDR2 LQKENI. The CDR3 totals 15 residues. The ends were cut back, 2 bases at V and 3 bases at J, with 10 bases in the middle. CDR3 in amino acids: CASSPLVSDTGELFF. CDR3 in DNA: TGTGCCAGCTCACCATTAGTTTCGGACACCGGGGAGCTGTTTTTT.

The chain joins TRBV9 to TRBJ1-2; 12 bases align to TRBD1. Losses at the gene ends were 5 bases for V and 5 bases for J; bases not matched to a gene: 7. The CDR3 runs 15 residues. Germline assignment: CDR1 SGDLS and CDR2 YYNGEE. In DNA form, the CDR3 reads TGTGCCAGCAGTCAAGGGGGACAGGGGGCATATGGCTACACCTTC. It yields the protein CASSQGGQGAYGYTF.

The chain recombines TRBV6-1 with TRBJ2-4; tentative D call: TRBD1 (5 bases). This CDR3 comprises 16 residues. Germline values: CDR1 MNHNS, CDR2 SASEGT. V dropped 2 bases and J dropped 6 bases, with 17 bases sitting between them. The CDR3 loop reads CASSEFRGGPGNIQYF. Here the CDR3 DNA reads TGTGCCAGCAGTGAATTTAGGGGCGGTCCGGGAAACATTCAGTACTTC.

CDR3 sequence (DNA): TGTGCCAGCAGTACGACAGAAGGAAACACCATATATTTT. Protein sequence: CASSTTEGNTIYF. The chain couples TRBV6-1 to TRBJ1-3, with D possibly being TRBD1 (5 bases). This CDR3 has 13 residues. Trimming stripped 5 bases from V and 4 bases from J, with 9 bases between. Per germline, CDR1 MNHNS and CDR2 SASEGT.

The genes are TRBV4-3 and TRBJ1-1; D unclear. V lost 2 bases, J lost 5 bases, and 9 bases lay in between. This CDR3 has 13 residues. Germline V gene sequence: CDR1 LGHNA, CDR2 YSLEER. The CDR3 sequence is CASSQSDGTEAFF. CDR3 DNA sequence: TGCGCCAGCAGCCAATCTGACGGGACTGAAGCTTTCTTT.

The J gene is TRBJ2-2, the V gene TRBV6-4; D uncertain. This CDR3 comprises 15 residues. Trimming pared 5 bases from V and 2 bases from J, leaving 12 bases between. Germline CDR1 MRHNA, CDR2 SNTAGT. The CDR3 nucleotides are TGTGCCAGCAGTTCCGAAGGAGTAAACACCGGGGAGCTGTTTTTT. Its protein product is CASSSEGVNTGELFF.

This chain connects TRBV27 to TRBJ2-7; D might be TRBD1 (5 bases). Germline V gene data show CDR1 as MNHEY and CDR2 as SMNVEV (reference sequence). V lost 4 bases and J lost 6, with 13 bases in between. The CDR3 has 13 amino acids. CDR3: CASSSGLRSEQYF. The CDR3 DNA reads as TGTGCCAGCAGTTCAGGGCTCCGTAGCGAGCAGTACTTC.

This chain connects TRBV28 to TRBJ2-6; 8 nucleotides line up with TRBD1. The V gene end was trimmed by 8 bases and the J gene end by 3 bases; junction bases not matched to a gene: 6. The length of the CDR3 is 15 residues. Germline loops: CDR1 MDHEN, CDR2 SYDVKM. Here the CDR3 reads CASAGGWVGANVLTF. CDR3 in DNA: TGTGCCAGCGCAGGGGGCTGGGTTGGGGCCAACGTCCTGACTTTC. The full variable domain, rest sourced from reference TRBV28 and TRBJ2-6, is DVKVTQSSRYLVKRTGEKVFLECVQDMDHENMFWYRQDPGLGLRLIYFSYDVKMKEKGDIPEGYSVSREKKERFSLILESASTNQTSMYLCASAGGWVGANVLTFGAGSRLTVL.

The chain recombines TRBV2 with TRBJ2-2; D may be TRBD2 (5 bases). Germline-derived CDR1 and CDR2 are SNHLY and FYNNEI. V gave up 4 bases and J gave up 6 bases, with 9 bases separating them. The CDR3 totals 13 residues. The CDR3 loop reads CASSVVGAGELFF. DNA of the CDR3: TGTGCCAGCAGTGTAGTCGGGGCCGGGGAGCTGTTTTTT.

This chain links TRBV29-1 with TRBJ2-5; 10 nucleotides match TRBD2. In germline, CDR1 is SQVTM, CDR2 ANQGSEA. Losses at the gene ends were 5 bases for V and 0 bases for J; bases not matched to a gene: 9. The CDR3 sequence is 16 residues long. CDR3: CSVSGGLAAYQETQYF. The CDR3 DNA sequence: TGCAGCGTTAGTGGCGGACTAGCGGCCTACCAAGAGACCCAGTACTTC.

The V call is TRBV30, the J call TRBJ2-2, with a possible D match to TRBD2 (5 bases). The CDR3 consists of 13 residues. The germline V gene has CDR1 GTSNPN and CDR2 SVGIG (reference sequence). Trimming removed 2 bases at V and 7 bases at J, with 11 bases between. The CDR3 loop reads CAWSHRTLGELFF. CDR3 nucleotide sequence: TGTGCCTGGAGTCACCGGACTCTCGGGGAGCTGTTTTTT.

The chain recombines TRBV5-1 with TRBJ2-3, with TRBD2 matching 8 bases. Germline V lookup: CDR1 SGHRS, CDR2 YFSETQ. J lost 2 bases, V lost 4 bases, and 6 bases had no gene match. This CDR3 is built from 15 residues. CDR3 region: CASSPGLVLTDTQYF. CDR3 nucleotides: TGCGCCAGCAGCCCGGGACTAGTCCTCACAGATACGCAGTATTTT.

The chain is built from TRBV28 and TRBJ2-5; tentative D call: TRBD2 (6 bases). Germline V gene sequence: CDR1 MDHEN, CDR2 SYDVKM. CDR3 length: 14 amino acids. The germline V and J ends were trimmed by 5 bases and 2 bases, with 12 bases remaining between them. In DNA, the CDR3 is TGTGCCAGCAGTCTCGGGACTGTTCAAGAGACCCAGTACTTC. This codes for CASSLGTVQETQYF.

The rearrangement joins TRBV18 to TRBJ2-3, with 7 bases lining up with TRBD2. Germline V gene lookup returns CDR1 KGHSH and CDR2 LQKENI. The trim removed 6 bases at V and 0 bases at J, leaving 6 bases unmatched. The CDR3 is made up of 15 amino acids. The CDR3 DNA sequence: TGTGCCAGCTCTCGGGCGGGAGCTAGCACAGATACGCAGTATTTT. Translation gives CASSRAGASTDTQYF. The whole variable domain, filled in from reference TRBV18 and TRBJ2-3, reads NAGVMQNPRHLVRRRGQEARLRCSPMKGHSHVYWYRQLPEEGLKFMVYLQKENIIDESGMPKERFSAEFPKEGPSILRIQQVVRGDSAAYFCASSRAGASTDTQYFGPGTRLTVL.

The V and J genes are TRBV7-9 and TRBJ2-1; TRBD2 agrees at 7 bases. CDR3 length: 16 amino acids. The germline gives CDR1 SEHNR, CDR2 FQNEAQ (reference sequence). The V gene end was trimmed by 5 bases and the J gene end by 5 bases; junction bases not matched to a gene: 12. For the CDR3, the DNA is TGTGCCAGCAGCCTACCCTCGGCGGGGAGGGACAATGAGCAGTTCTTC. It translates to CASSLPSAGRDNEQFF.

The chain carries TRBV10-3 and TRBJ1-2; D not certain. The CDR3 contains 14 residues. The germline gives CDR1 ENHRY, CDR2 SYGVKD. Trimming took off 0 bases at V and 2 bases at J, with 7 bases between the two ends. CDR3 nucleotides: TGTGCCATCAGTGAGTCGACATACAACTATGGCTACACCTTC. Translation: CAISESTYNYGYTF.

In its sample, this clone was seen once. The genes are TRBV7-3 and TRBJ1-1; D is ambiguous. CDR1 and CDR2 from the germline V gene are SGHTA and FQGTGA. The CDR3 is 15 residues long. Trimming removed 5 bases from V and 3 bases from J, with 16 bases in between. The CDR3 DNA sequence: TGTGCCAGCAGCCCACACGGCTGGGAGGACACTGAAGCTTTCTTT. It specifies CASSPHGWEDTEAFF.

The chain uses TRBV13 and TRBJ2-5; a weak D match, TRBD2 (5 bases). The CDR3 totals 15 residues. The germline CDR1 and CDR2 sequences are PRHDT and FYEKMQ (reference sequence). The germline V and J ends were trimmed by 0 bases and 4 bases, with 12 bases remaining between them. CDR3 protein: CASSLGDFVSETQYF. The CDR3, as DNA: TGTGCCAGCAGCTTAGGGGACTTCGTATCAGAGACCCAGTACTTC.

The CDR3 bases are TGTGCCAGCTCACCAAGCATACTAGCGCGTCAAGAGACCCAGTACTTC. Its protein product is CASSPSILARQETQYF. The rearrangement joins TRBV18 to TRBJ2-5; 7 bases match TRBD2. Germline V gene lookup returns CDR1 KGHSH and CDR2 LQKENI. The CDR3 loop spans 16 amino acids. V lost 2 bases, J lost 2 bases, and 8 bases stayed unmatched.

The CDR3 nucleotides read TGTGCCAGCAGCTTAGTCCCTACAGCGGGAACTGGAGATACGCAGTATTTT. It translates to CASSLVPTAGTGDTQYF. The V gene is TRBV7-2, the J gene TRBJ2-3; 7 bases match TRBD2. The CDR3 contains 17 residues. V shed 1 base and J 5 bases; nucleotides not matched to a gene: 12. Germline values: CDR1 SGHTA, CDR2 FQGNSA.

The rearrangement uses TRBV6-1 and TRBJ1-2; D not resolved. Germline CDR1 reads MNHNS; CDR2 reads SASEGT. The CDR3 totals 15 residues. Trimming removed 2 bases at V and 8 bases at J, with 18 bases between. CDR3 loop: CASSEIEASRLGYTF. CDR3 sequence (DNA): TGTGCCAGCAGTGAAATAGAGGCCTCTCGTCTCGGCTACACCTTC.

The CDR3 region is CASSSSGAGYEQYF. The CDR3 DNA is TGTGCCAGCAGTTCGAGCGGGGCCGGATACGAGCAGTACTTC. The rearrangement uses TRBV6-5 and TRBJ2-7; 7 positions agree with TRBD2. This CDR3 contains 14 residues. V lost 4 bases to trimming and J lost 4 bases; unmatched junction nucleotides: 7. Germline values: CDR1 MNHEY, CDR2 SVGAGI.

V and J are TRBV5-1 and TRBJ2-3; 9 positions match TRBD2. The CDR3 sequence is 16 residues long. Unmatched junction bases numbered 4, after V lost 0 bases and J lost 2 bases. Germline assignment: CDR1 SGHRS and CDR2 YFSETQ. CDR3 sequence reads: CASSLVAGGSTDTQYF. The CDR3, as DNA: TGCGCCAGCAGCTTGGTGGCGGGAGGGTCCACAGATACGCAGTATTTT.

The chain carries TRBV7-6 and TRBJ2-4; TRBD2 is a possible D gene (6 bases). Per germline, CDR1 SGHVS and CDR2 FNYEAQ. This CDR3 contains 15 residues. V was shortened by 5 bases and J by 6 bases, with 17 bases between the two germline ends. The CDR3 here is CASSPTPAGTNIQYF. The CDR3 DNA follows: TGTGCCAGCAGCCCTACCCCAGCGGGTACAAACATTCAGTACTTC.

The V and J genes are TRBV20-1 and TRBJ2-7, with D unresolved. Germline-derived CDR1 and CDR2 are DFQATT and SNEGSKA (reference sequence). The CDR3 extends over 9 amino acids. V was clipped by 4 bases and J by 5 bases, with 3 bases between them. The CDR3 protein is CSANNEQYF. CDR3 DNA sequence: TGCAGTGCTAACAACGAGCAGTACTTC.

The genes are TRBV6-6 and TRBJ1-2; 12 positions agree with TRBD1. Germline V gene data show CDR1 as MNHNY and CDR2 as SVGAGI (reference sequence). Germline trimming cut 8 bases from V and 8 bases from J; bases unmatched to any gene: 15. The length of the CDR3 is 16 residues. In DNA, the CDR3 is TGTGCCAGCCGCGAAAGTCCCCCCGGGACAGGGGGCGGCTACACCTTC. As protein: CASRESPPGTGGGYTF.

CDR3 region: CASSLSGGDFYGYTF. In DNA form, the CDR3 reads TGCGCCAGCAGCTTGAGTGGGGGCGATTTTTATGGCTACACCTTC. The J gene is TRBJ1-2, the V gene TRBV5-1; TRBD1 might be the D (6 bases). With 1 base removed from V and 5 bases from J, the gap between germline ends came to 15 bases. This CDR3 is built from 15 residues. Germline V gene data show CDR1 as SGHRS and CDR2 as YFSETQ.

The CDR3 bases are TGTGCCAGCAGTGAAGACAGGGTCGGAAACACCATATATTTT. It translates to CASSEDRVGNTIYF. This chain uses TRBV25-1 with TRBJ1-3; 7 bases are a match to TRBD1. The J segment lost 4 bases and the V segment lost 2 bases, leaving 2 bases of the junction unmatched. The CDR3 length is 14 residues. Germline V CDR1 and CDR2: MGHDK, SYGVNS.